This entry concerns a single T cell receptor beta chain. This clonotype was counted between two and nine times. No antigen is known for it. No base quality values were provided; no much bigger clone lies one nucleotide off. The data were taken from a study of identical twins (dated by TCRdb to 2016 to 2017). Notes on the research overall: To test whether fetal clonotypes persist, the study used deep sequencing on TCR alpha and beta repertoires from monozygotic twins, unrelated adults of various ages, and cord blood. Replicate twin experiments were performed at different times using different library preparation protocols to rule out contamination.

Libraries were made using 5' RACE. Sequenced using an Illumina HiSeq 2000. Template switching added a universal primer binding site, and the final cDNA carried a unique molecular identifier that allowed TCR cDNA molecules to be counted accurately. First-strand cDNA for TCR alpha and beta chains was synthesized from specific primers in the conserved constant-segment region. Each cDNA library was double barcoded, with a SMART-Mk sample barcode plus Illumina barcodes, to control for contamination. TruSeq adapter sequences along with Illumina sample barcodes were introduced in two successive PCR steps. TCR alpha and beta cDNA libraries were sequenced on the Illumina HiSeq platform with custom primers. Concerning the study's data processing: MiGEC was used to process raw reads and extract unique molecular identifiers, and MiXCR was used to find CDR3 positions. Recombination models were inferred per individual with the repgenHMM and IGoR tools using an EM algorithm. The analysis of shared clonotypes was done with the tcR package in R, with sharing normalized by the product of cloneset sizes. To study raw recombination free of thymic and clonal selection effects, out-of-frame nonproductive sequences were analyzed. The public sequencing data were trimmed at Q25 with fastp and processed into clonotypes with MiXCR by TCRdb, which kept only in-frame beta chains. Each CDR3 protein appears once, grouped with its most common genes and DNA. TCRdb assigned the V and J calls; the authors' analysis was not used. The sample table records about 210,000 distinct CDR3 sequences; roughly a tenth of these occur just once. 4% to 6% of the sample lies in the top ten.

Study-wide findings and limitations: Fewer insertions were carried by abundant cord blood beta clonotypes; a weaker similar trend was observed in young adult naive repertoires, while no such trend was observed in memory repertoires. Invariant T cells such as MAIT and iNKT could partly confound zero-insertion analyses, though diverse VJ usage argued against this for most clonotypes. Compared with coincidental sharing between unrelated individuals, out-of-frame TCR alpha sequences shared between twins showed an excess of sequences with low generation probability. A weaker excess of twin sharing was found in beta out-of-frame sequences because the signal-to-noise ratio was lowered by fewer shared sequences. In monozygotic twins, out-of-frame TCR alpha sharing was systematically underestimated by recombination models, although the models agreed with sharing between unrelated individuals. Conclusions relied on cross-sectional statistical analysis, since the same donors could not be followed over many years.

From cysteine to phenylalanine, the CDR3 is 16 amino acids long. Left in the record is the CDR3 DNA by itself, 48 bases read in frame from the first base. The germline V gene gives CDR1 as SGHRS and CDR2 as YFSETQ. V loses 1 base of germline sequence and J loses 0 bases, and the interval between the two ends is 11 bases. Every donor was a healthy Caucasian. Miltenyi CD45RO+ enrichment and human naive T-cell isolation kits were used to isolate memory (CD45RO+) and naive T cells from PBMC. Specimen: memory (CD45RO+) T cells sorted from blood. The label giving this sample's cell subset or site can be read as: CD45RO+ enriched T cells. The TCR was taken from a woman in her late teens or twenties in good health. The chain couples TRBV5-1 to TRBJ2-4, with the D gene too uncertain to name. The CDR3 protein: CASSLTAPLAKNIQYF. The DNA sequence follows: TGCGCCAGCAGCTTGACGGCGCCCCTAGCCAAAAACATTCAGTACTTC.